The 25 T cell receptor beta chains in this list originate from one sample, sequenced in a study of post-analysis software for immune sequencing data. Study-level findings and limits: In patients, TRBV5-6, TRBV5-1 and TRBV20-1 belonged to four or five TRBV segments found more frequently than in controls.

These TCRs are of unknown antigen specificity. cDNA libraries of TCR beta carried unique molecular identifiers. TCRdb itself ran the PCR reads through MiXCR, one entry per CDR3 protein. The sample has approximately 630,000 distinct CDR3 sequences, roughly three fifths seen once. Sequences were obtained from blood. All receptors come from a girl aged 2 to 9 with multiple sclerosis.

For this clonotype: A read error may account for a junction end that differs from germline. The CDR3 nucleotides are TGTGCCAGCAGTTTCGCAGGGGGCATGAACACCGAAGCTTTCTTT. Amino acids: CASSFAGGMNTEAFF. The chain has TRBV12-3 or TRBV12-4 and TRBJ1-1; 8 bases are a match to TRBD1. This CDR3 contains 15 residues.

The sample holds a few counts of this clonotype. V usage is TRBV29-1 and J usage is TRBJ2-5, with D hard to call. V lost 3 bases and J lost 4, with 15 bases in between. This CDR3 has 14 residues. The V gene's germline CDR1 is SQVTM and CDR2 ANQGSEA. CDR3 residues: CSVEAHPEGETQYF. The CDR3 region has the DNA TGCAGCGTTGAGGCACACCCCGAAGGAGAGACCCAGTACTTC.

The chain has TRBV5-1 and TRBJ2-5, with TRBD2 matching 11 bases. Matching the DNA end better, TRBJ2-7 makes the J call doubtful. Per the germline V gene, CDR1 is SGHRS and CDR2 is YFSETQ. The CDR3 has 18 residues. The CDR3 loop reads CASSPLLAGGSRVHEQYF. CDR3 nucleotide sequence: TGCGCCAGCAGCCCCCTCCTAGCGGGAGGTTCAAGGGTCCACGAGCAGTACTTC.

This clonotype was counted a few times. CDR3 sequence reads: CAIRDITYEQYF. The CDR3 DNA reads as TGTGCCATCAGGGACATAACCTACGAGCAGTACTTC. This chain joins TRBV10-3 and TRBJ2-7, with D possibly TRBD1 on 5 matching bases. Per germline, CDR1 ENHRY and CDR2 SYGVKD. The CDR3 sequence is 12 residues long. V was trimmed by 6 bases and J by 2 bases, leaving 8 bases between them.

The chain employs TRBV5-1 and TRBJ2-3; no firm D call. Germline CDR1 SGHRS, CDR2 YFSETQ. The CDR3 extends over 14 amino acids. V shed 2 bases and J shed 0 bases, with 7 bases lying between them. CDR3 region: CASSFTQSTDTQYF. CDR3 in DNA: TGCGCCAGCAGCTTTACTCAGAGCACAGATACGCAGTATTTT. Full variable domain (outside the CDR3, taken from reference TRBV5-1 and TRBJ2-3): KAGVTQTPRYLIKTRGQQVTLSCSPISGHRSVSWYQQTPGQGLQFLFEYFSETQRNKGNFPGRFSGRQFSNSRSEMNVSTLELGDSALYLCASSFTQSTDTQYFGPGTRLTVL.

This clonotype has a single count. The rearrangement links TRBV9 to TRBJ2-1; unclear D gene. This CDR3 contains 14 residues. Trimming removed 4 bases at V and 6 bases at J, with 14 bases between. Per germline, CDR1 SGDLS and CDR2 YYNGEE. This CDR3 is CASSPAPVGNEQFF. CDR3 coding DNA: TGTGCCAGCAGCCCCGCGCCGGTGGGCAATGAGCAGTTCTTC. Full variable domain (outside the CDR3, taken from reference TRBV9 and TRBJ2-1): DSGVTQTPKHLITATGQRVTLRCSPRSGDLSVYWYQQSLDQGLQFLIQYYNGEERAKGNILERFSAQQFPDLHSELNLSSLELGDSALYFCASSPAPVGNEQFFGPGTRLTVL.

V is TRBV10-3 and J is TRBJ1-5; D possibly corresponds to TRBD1 (5 bases). The CDR3 consists of 15 residues. Germline-derived CDR1 and CDR2 are ENHRY and SYGVKD. V was shortened by 2 bases and J by 4 bases, with 12 bases between the two germline ends. The CDR3 loop is CAISEGGMGNQPQHF. The CDR3 nucleotides read TGTGCCATCAGTGAGGGGGGGATGGGTAATCAGCCCCAGCATTTT.

This clonotype was counted between two and nine times. The V call is TRBV12-3 or TRBV12-4, the J call TRBJ2-1, with 11 bases matching TRBD2. The ends lost 7 bases at V and 6 bases at J; junction bases unmatched: 8. This CDR3 spans 15 amino acids. Here the CDR3 reads CASTDGTSGGNEQFF. Written as DNA, the CDR3 is TGTGCCAGCACCGATGGGACTAGCGGCGGCAATGAGCAGTTCTTC.

There are a few counts of this clonotype. V gene TRBV10-3 combines with J gene TRBJ2-5; 7 bases map to TRBD2. Germline V lookup: CDR1 ENHRY, CDR2 SYGVKD. The CDR3 extends over 16 amino acids. J lost 4 bases, V lost 0 bases, and 8 bases had no gene match. CDR3 in DNA: TGTGCCATCAGTGAGTCTCAAGCGGGGAGAGCAGAGACCCAGTACTTC. Protein sequence: CAISESQAGRAETQYF.

CDR3 coding DNA: TGTGCCAGCAGTTCCCTTGGGCAGCCCCAGCATTTT. Amino acid sequence: CASSSLGQPQHF. The chain combines TRBV27 with TRBJ1-5; D gene ambiguous. Trimming pared 4 bases from V and 7 bases from J, leaving 8 bases between. The CDR3 has 12 amino acids. CDR1 is MNHEY and CDR2 is SMNVEV in the germline V gene (reference sequence).

In nucleotides, the CDR3 is TGTGCCATCAGGGACACAACCCAAGAGACCCAGTACTTC. This codes for CAIRDTTQETQYF. The chain carries TRBV10-3 and TRBJ2-5; D may be TRBD1 (5 bases). The CDR3 is 13 residues long. Per the germline V gene, CDR1 is ENHRY and CDR2 is SYGVKD. Trimming stripped 6 bases from V and 1 base from J, with 9 bases between.

For the CDR3, the DNA is TGTGCCAGCAGCCAAGGTACGGCTAGCGGGAGGGCCTACGAGCAGTACTTC. Its protein product is CASSQGTASGRAYEQYF. The V call is TRBV3-1, the J call TRBJ2-7, with 12 bases identical to TRBD2. This CDR3 has 17 amino acids. Germline V lookup: CDR1 LGHDT, CDR2 YNNKEL (reference sequence). V shed 1 base and J 2 bases; nucleotides not matched to a gene: 6.

The genes are TRBV20-1 and TRBJ2-5, with D unclear. Germline-derived CDR1 and CDR2 are DFQATT and SNEGSKA (reference sequence). This CDR3 comprises 12 residues. Trimming removed 5 bases at V and 11 bases at J, with 18 bases between. CDR3 region: CSADQVPNEQYF. In nucleotides, the CDR3 is TGCAGTGCTGACCAAGTCCCCAATGAGCAGTACTTC.

The CDR3: CASSLREYQETQYF. The CDR3 bases are TGTGCCAGCAGCTTACGAGAGTACCAAGAGACCCAGTACTTC. The V and J genes are TRBV7-9 and TRBJ2-5; D is ambiguous. The CDR3 covers 14 residues. Germline CDR1 SEHNR, CDR2 FQNEAQ (reference sequence). Trimming stripped 2 bases from V and 0 bases from J, with 7 bases between.

This clonotype was seen only a few times. The chain employs TRBV7-9 and TRBJ2-7; D tentatively fits TRBD1 or TRBD2 (5 bases each). Trimming stripped 3 bases from V and 5 bases from J, with 11 bases between. In germline, CDR1 is SEHNR, CDR2 FQNEAQ (reference sequence). This CDR3 is built from 13 residues. CDR3 loop: CASSFSGTHEQYF. CDR3 bases: TGTGCCAGCAGCTTCTCCGGGACCCACGAGCAGTACTTC.

This clonotype was seen a handful of times. This sequence joins TRBV10-3 and TRBJ2-3; 7 bases agree with TRBD2. CDR3 length: 17 residues. Trimming cost V 4 bases and J 0 bases; bases outside gene matches: 10. Germline V gene lookup returns CDR1 ENHRY and CDR2 SYGVKD. Written as DNA, the CDR3 is TGTGCCATCAGTGGGCACGGGACTAAAGGAAGCACAGATACGCAGTATTTT. It yields the protein CAISGHGTKGSTDTQYF.

The table lists this clonotype with a few counts. The rearrangement joins TRBV7-2 to TRBJ2-1; D is undetermined. Trimming cost V 5 bases and J 6 bases, with 14 bases left between them. Germline loops: CDR1 SGHTA, CDR2 FQGNSA. The CDR3 is 14 amino acids. Here the CDR3 DNA reads TGTGCCAGCAGCCCCCGGAAGATAGTCAATGAGCAGTTCTTC. Amino acids: CASSPRKIVNEQFF.

There are a few counts of this clonotype. V usage is TRBV6-5 and J usage is TRBJ2-5; no clear D. Germline V gene sequence: CDR1 MNHEY, CDR2 SVGAGI. This CDR3 region has 12 residues. V lost 6 bases and J 5 bases, leaving 10 bases between the germline ends. CDR3 in amino acids: CASRTPHETQYF. The CDR3 DNA is TGTGCCAGCAGGACGCCACACGAGACCCAGTACTTC.

This clonotype appeared a few times. The rearrangement links TRBV20-1 to TRBJ2-7; tentative D call: TRBD1 (5 bases). V lost 0 bases, J lost 1 base, and 7 bases lay in between. The CDR3 is 13 residues long. CDR1 is DFQATT, CDR2 SNEGSKA, per germline (reference sequence). The CDR3 region is CSARETDSYEQYF. The CDR3 DNA reads TGCAGTGCTAGAGAGACAGATTCCTACGAGCAGTACTTC.

The V call is TRBV20-1, the J call TRBJ1-1; maybe TRBD1 (5 bases). The V gene lost 3 bases and the J gene lost 5 bases, with 13 bases spanning the gap. CDR3 length: 13 residues. Germline V lookup: CDR1 DFQATT, CDR2 SNEGSKA (reference sequence). The DNA of the CDR3 is TGCAGTGCTAGGGCCAGGGTGAGGACTGAAGCTTTCTTT. Its translation is CSARARVRTEAFF.

The chain links TRBV2 to TRBJ2-1, with 10 bases identical to TRBD2. The CDR3 contains 19 residues. From germline, CDR1 is SNHLY and CDR2 FYNNEI. V was clipped by 3 bases and J by 4 bases; unmatched bases: 15. The CDR3 protein is CASSDAGGELAGNYNEQFF. The CDR3 DNA reads TGTGCCAGCAGTGACGCAGGGGGCGAACTAGCGGGGAATTACAATGAGCAGTTCTTC.

V gene TRBV2 combines with J gene TRBJ2-5, with 8 bases aligning to TRBD1. CDR1 and CDR2 from the germline V gene are SNHLY and FYNNEI. V shed 3 bases, J shed 1 base, and the junction held 4 bases outside the gene matches. The CDR3 length is 15 residues. In nucleotides, the CDR3 is TGTGCCAGCAGTGACCGGGACAGGCTCCAAGAGACCCAGTACTTC. It encodes CASSDRDRLQETQYF.

This clonotype turned up a few times. The rearrangement uses TRBV7-2 and TRBJ2-7; 9 bases line up with TRBD2. Germline CDR1 reads SGHTA; CDR2 reads FQGNSA. The CDR3 is 14 amino acids. V shed 4 bases and J 2 bases; nucleotides not matched to a gene: 3. The CDR3 region has the DNA TGTGCCAGCAGCTCCTCTAGCGGGGCCTACGAGCAGTACTTC. As protein: CASSSSSGAYEQYF.

The J gene is TRBJ2-5, the V gene TRBV3-1, with D perhaps TRBD2 (5 bases). Trimming took 0 bases from V and 5 from J, leaving 10 bases between them. The germline V gene encodes CDR1 LGHDT and CDR2 YNNKEL (reference sequence). The CDR3 has 14 amino acids. The CDR3 sequence is CASSQDPLGETQYF. The CDR3 bases are TGTGCCAGCAGCCAAGATCCACTAGGGGAGACCCAGTACTTC.

CDR3 DNA: TGTGCCAGCAGAAAACCTAGCGGGGGTAGCTCTGGGGCCAACGTCCTGACTTTC. Residues: CASRKPSGGSSGANVLTF. V is TRBV12-3 or TRBV12-4 and J is TRBJ2-6; 10 positions agree with TRBD2. There are 18 residues in the CDR3. The junction had 8 bases not matched to a gene; V was cut back by 6 bases and J by 0 bases.